Listed below are T cell receptor beta chains from one sample, sequenced in a study of blood T cell repertoires in COVID-19. Method: immunoSEQ multiplex PCR; TCRdb's copy keeps in-frame clones and lacks some. The sample holds some 130,000 clones, 84% seen once. Material: peripheral blood. The receptor source for this set is a woman in her 30s who had recovered from COVID-19. The CDR3 runs from the conserved cysteine through the conserved F or W. The D gene is left open where the match is weak. Only some rows state a clone size, as once, few, many or a class for expanded clones.

j_call clone_size v_call d_call cdr3_aa cdr3_nt
TRBJ2-7 - TRBV3-1/TRBV3-2 - CASSQGLSKAGNYEQYF TGTGCCAGCAGCCAGGGCCTCAGTAAGGCAGGGAACTACGAGCAGTACTTC
TRBJ2-5 - TRBV27 TRBD2 CASSSRLAGGPRQETQYF TGTGCCAGCAGCTCCAGACTAGCGGGAGGACCCCGCCAAGAGACCCAGTACTTC
TRBJ2-3 - TRBV6-1 TRBD2 CASSEAGGRPDTQYF TGTGCCAGCAGTGAAGCGGGAGGGCGCCCAGATACGCAGTATTTT
TRBJ2-1 - TRBV27 - CASSWDGMGGNPLNEQFF TGTGCCAGCAGTTGGGATGGGATGGGCGGGAATCCTCTCAATGAGCAGTTCTTC
TRBJ2-2 - TRBV5-4 - CASSLQAAGELFF TGTGCCAGCAGCTTACAGGCTGCCGGGGAGCTGTTTTTT
TRBJ2-2 - TRBV9 TRBD1 CASSSRRGGGTGELFF TGTGCCAGCAGCTCCCGCCGAGGGGGCGGAACCGGGGAGCTGTTTTTT
TRBJ2-3 - TRBV5-6 - CASSLGERGTDTQYF TGTGCCAGCAGCTTGGGGGAACGAGGGACAGATACGCAGTATTTT
TRBJ1-2 - TRBV6-2/TRBV6-3 - CASSYPGHNYGYTF TGTGCCAGCAGTTATCCGGGACACAACTATGGCTACACCTTC
TRBJ1-1 once TRBV20-1 - CSARDQMEAFF TGCAGTGCTAGAGATCAAATGGAAGCTTTCTTT
TRBJ1-2 - TRBV6-5 TRBD1 CASRIGTGNYGYTF TGTGCCAGCAGGATAGGGACAGGGAACTATGGCTACACCTTC
TRBJ2-1 - TRBV19 TRBD2 CASSITGGNEQFF TGTGCCAGTAGTATTACCGGGGGGAATGAGCAGTTCTTC
TRBJ1-2 - TRBV7-2 - CASSPSWRGGYTF TGTGCCAGCAGCCCCTCCTGGCGGGGTGGCTACACCTTC
TRBJ2-7 - TRBV18 TRBD1 CASSTSKPGQGTTAYEQYF TGTGCCAGCTCAACCTCTAAGCCGGGACAGGGGACAACCGCCTACGAGCAGTACTTC
TRBJ1-2 - TRBV27 TRBD1 CASSLPVIQGNYGYTF TGTGCCAGCAGTTTGCCCGTAATACAGGGGAACTATGGCTACACCTTC
TRBJ1-4 - TRBV10-3 - CAISDVISEKLFF TGTGCCATCAGTGACGTGATTAGCGAAAAACTGTTTTTT
TRBJ1-1 - TRBV5-4 TRBD1 CASSPGTANTEAFF TGTGCCAGCAGCCCGGGGACAGCGAACACTGAAGCTTTCTTT
TRBJ2-1 - TRBV5-1 TRBD2 CASSPQTSGRSSEQFF TGCGCCAGCAGCCCCCAGACTAGCGGGAGGAGCAGTGAGCAGTTCTTC
TRBJ2-7 - TRBV5-6 TRBD1 CASSGVGGYYEQYF TGTGCCAGCAGCGGAGTAGGGGGCTACTACGAGCAGTACTTC
TRBJ1-3 - TRBV5-1 - CASSLGSAAGNTIYF TGCGCCAGCAGCTTGGGTTCTGCGGCGGGGAACACCATATATTTT
TRBJ2-1 - TRBV18 TRBD2 CASSLQYRGDNEQFF TGTGCCAGCTCACTACAATACCGGGGGGACAATGAGCAGTTCTTC
TRBJ1-3 - TRBV21-1 - CASSKESRAGNTIYF TGTGCCAGCAGCAAAGAGTCCAGGGCTGGAAACACCATATATTTT
TRBJ1-1 - TRBV9 TRBD1 CASSRFAGTGGNTEAFF TGTGCCAGCAGCCGATTCGCCGGGACAGGGGGGAACACTGAAGCTTTCTTT
TRBJ2-2 - TRBV7-8 - CASSSRETGELFF TGTGCCAGCAGCTCACGGGAGACCGGGGAGCTGTTTTTT
TRBJ1-1 - TRBV19 - CASSTMGGTEAFF TGTGCCAGTAGTACCATGGGGGGAACTGAAGCTTTCTTT
TRBJ2-7 - TRBV12-2 - CASRIREGRVGEQYF TGTGCAAGTCGCATTCGGGAGGGCCGAGTGGGTGAGCAGTACTTC
TRBJ1-6 few TRBV12-5 - CASAAGGSPLHF TGTGCTAGTGCCGCGGGGGGTTCACCCCTCCACTTT
TRBJ1-2 - TRBV19 TRBD1 CASSTQLTGIGGYTF TGTGCCAGTAGTACACAACTGACAGGGATTGGTGGCTACACCTTC
TRBJ2-7 - TRBV5-1 TRBD1 CASSSPGTGQVYEQYF TGCGCCAGCAGCTCCCCCGGGACAGGGCAGGTTTACGAGCAGTACTTC
TRBJ1-4 few TRBV11-1 - CASSPGTNEKLFF TGTGCCAGCAGCCCCGGAACTAATGAAAAACTGTTTTTT
TRBJ2-5 - TRBV19 - CASSAGSGAQYF TGTGCCAGTAGTGCAGGATCCGGGGCCCAGTACTTC
TRBJ2-7 - TRBV27 - CASIKWVRDSYEQYF TGTGCCAGCATAAAATGGGTTCGGGACTCCTACGAGCAGTACTTC
TRBJ2-1 once TRBV7-2 TRBD2 CASSLSGGEYNEQFF TGTGCCAGCAGCTTAAGTGGGGGGGAGTACAATGAGCAGTTCTTC
TRBJ1-5 few TRBV19 - CASRLRQDNQPQHF TGTGCCAGTCGTCTAAGACAGGACAATCAGCCCCAGCATTTT
TRBJ1-5 - TRBV30 - CAWSVFSGDQPQHF TGTGCCTGGAGTGTATTCTCGGGGGATCAGCCCCAGCATTTT
TRBJ1-1 few TRBV20-1 - CSASEGETEAFF TGCAGTGCTAGTGAGGGAGAAACTGAAGCTTTCTTT
TRBJ2-7 few TRBV6-5 TRBD2 CASRNLAGESYEQYF TGTGCCAGCAGAAACTTAGCGGGAGAAAGCTACGAGCAGTACTTC
TRBJ2-7 - TRBV4-1 TRBD2 CASSLGLAGEQYF TGCGCCAGCAGCCTCGGACTAGCGGGCGAGCAGTACTTC
TRBJ1-2 few TRBV6-4 - CASSSDSFRSDGYTF TGTGCCAGCAGTTCGGACAGTTTCCGTTCGGACGGCTACACCTTC
TRBJ1-2 once TRBV7-2 TRBD1 CASSLVVLGQDGYTF TGTGCCAGCAGCTTAGTCGTTTTGGGACAGGATGGCTACACCTTC
TRBJ1-2 - TRBV3-1/TRBV3-2 TRBD1 CASSQAGGGGYTF TGTGCCAGCAGCCAAGCAGGGGGCGGTGGCTACACCTTC
TRBJ1-3 - TRBV7-8 TRBD1 CASSFRQGNSGNTIYF TGTGCCAGCAGCTTCCGACAGGGCAACTCTGGAAACACCATATATTTT
TRBJ1-1 - TRBV27 - CASRYHFGGGTDATEAFF TGTGCCAGCAGGTATCATTTTGGGGGGGGGACGGACGCCACTGAAGCTTTCTTT
TRBJ2-7 - TRBV7-9 - CASSPRTEQYF TGTGCCAGCAGCCCACGGACAGAGCAGTACTTC
TRBJ2-3 - TRBV7-9 TRBD1 CASSLLGTGTDTQYF TGTGCCAGCAGCTTATTAGGGACAGGCACAGATACGCAGTATTTT
TRBJ1-6 - TRBV6-1 - CASSEGLMNSPLHF TGTGCCAGCAGTGAAGGACTGATGAATTCACCCCTCCACTTT
TRBJ2-1 - TRBV10-1 TRBD2 CASGPGGGPLSNEQFF TGCGCCAGCGGGCCTGGCGGGGGTCCCCTGAGTAATGAGCAGTTCTTC
TRBJ1-6 many TRBV7-9 - CASSRAGGNSPLHF TGTGCCAGCAGTCGGGCCGGGGGGAATTCACCCCTCCACTTT
TRBJ2-7 once TRBV7-9 - CASSLWQGYSYEQYF TGTGCCAGCAGCTTGTGGCAGGGGTACTCCTACGAGCAGTACTTC
TRBJ1-2 - TRBV2 TRBD1 CASSFDRGGGDGYTF TGTGCCAGCAGCTTCGACAGGGGAGGTGGGGATGGCTACACCTTC
TRBJ2-7 - TRBV5-1 - CASSESGEYEQYF TGCGCCAGCAGTGAGTCAGGGGAATACGAGCAGTACTTC
TRBJ2-3 - TRBV7-2 TRBD2 CASSLKTSGGDTQYF TGTGCCAGCAGCTTAAAGACTAGCGGGGGAGATACGCAGTATTTT
TRBJ2-7 - TRBV6-6 TRBD1 CASGDRDKTYEQYF TGTGCCAGCGGGGACAGGGACAAGACCTACGAGCAGTACTTC
TRBJ1-5 - TRBV15 - CATSKRDGESNQPQHF TGTGCCACCAGCAAGAGGGATGGGGAGAGCAATCAGCCCCAGCATTTT
TRBJ2-1 - TRBV9 - CASSVAAGTHNEQFF TGTGCCAGCAGCGTAGCCGCGGGGACCCACAATGAGCAGTTCTTC
TRBJ2-3 - TRBV4-1 - CASSQVLDTQYF TGCGCCAGCAGCCAAGTTCTGGATACGCAGTATTTT
TRBJ1-4 few TRBV18 - CASSPGTSNEKLFF TGTGCCAGCTCACCTGGGACATCAAATGAAAAACTGTTTTTT
TRBJ2-5 - TRBV5-1 - CASSLAVQETQYF TGCGCCAGCAGCTTGGCGGTCCAAGAGACCCAGTACTTC